The 25 T cell receptor beta chains below come from one sample, sequenced in a study of cytomegalovirus exposure and HLA in healthy donors. Both 60 Vbeta primers and 13 Jbeta primers went into the PCR. The method was immunoSEQ multiplex PCR; TCRdb's version includes in-frame clones alone and lacks a portion of them. The sample lists about 140,000 clones; around 78% were seen once. The specimen sequenced was PBMCs. Receptor source: a man aged 35 to 55 in good health and CMV-seronegative.

The CDR3 DNA reads as TGTGCCAGCAGCCAAGATCGGACAGGACAGTTGGGTGGCTACACCTTC. As protein: CASSQDRTGQLGGYTF. V and J are TRBV4-2 and TRBJ1-2; 7 bases line up with TRBD1. Germline V gene lookup returns CDR1 LGHNA and CDR2 YNFKEQ. The CDR3 contains 16 residues. V lost 0 bases and J lost 7; bases outside the gene matches: 11.

The chain combines TRBV5-1 with TRBJ2-3; a possible D gene is TRBD1 (6 bases). CDR1 and CDR2 (germline): SGHRS, YFSETQ. Trimming removed 4 bases at V and 2 bases at J, with 14 bases between. The CDR3 is made up of 15 amino acids. In DNA form, the CDR3 reads TGCGCCAGCAGCCGCCTAGGGGGTTTCACAGATACGCAGTATTTT. The encoded protein is CASSRLGGFTDTQYF. Complete variable domain (other parts from reference TRBV5-1 and TRBJ2-3): KAGVTQTPRYLIKTRGQQVTLSCSPISGHRSVSWYQQTPGQGLQFLFEYFSETQRNKGNFPGRFSGRQFSNSRSEMNVSTLELGDSALYLCASSRLGGFTDTQYFGPGTRLTVL.

The V gene is TRBV6-6, the J gene TRBJ2-1; 11 bases are a match to TRBD2. Germline CDR1 MNHNY, CDR2 SVGAGI (reference sequence). The V gene end was trimmed by 6 bases and the J gene end by 4 bases; junction bases not matched to a gene: 2. This CDR3 spans 14 amino acids. The CDR3 DNA sequence: TGTGCCAGCAGAACTAGCGGGAGTTACAATGAGCAGTTCTTC. As protein: CASRTSGSYNEQFF.

The chain is built from TRBV4-2 and TRBJ1-2, with 7 positions matching TRBD1. The CDR3 runs to 17 residues. V shed 2 bases and J 3 bases; nucleotides not matched to a gene: 12. Germline CDR1 is LGHNA and CDR2 is YNFKEQ. The CDR3 DNA is TGTGCCAGCAGCCAACCCCTCGTTGTCAGGGGGGACTATGGCTACACCTTC. It is translated as CASSQPLVVRGDYGYTF.

This chain uses TRBV6-5 with TRBJ2-3; D remains ambiguous. Per germline, CDR1 MNHEY and CDR2 SVGAGI. CDR3 size: 15 residues. The V end was cut by 2 bases, the J end by 4 bases, with 13 bases between. In DNA, the CDR3 is TGTGCCAGCAGTTACCCTACTTCTGTCCCAGATACGCAGTATTTT. It specifies CASSYPTSVPDTQYF.

The chain uses TRBV6-5 and TRBJ2-7, with 10 bases aligning to TRBD1. This CDR3 region has 15 residues. V dropped 4 bases and J dropped 4; count of bases not matched to a gene: 7. CDR1 is MNHEY and CDR2 is SVGAGI in the germline V gene. The CDR3 reads CASSLGDRGVYEQYF. The CDR3 DNA sequence: TGTGCCAGCAGTTTAGGGGACAGGGGAGTTTACGAGCAGTACTTC.

The chain links TRBV2 to TRBJ2-7; D is uncertain. The CDR3 covers 14 residues. From germline, CDR1 is SNHLY and CDR2 FYNNEI. Trimming took off 4 bases at V and 2 bases at J, with 12 bases between the two ends. The CDR3 reads CASSVRQLTYEQYF. Written as DNA, the CDR3 is TGTGCCAGCAGTGTGCGGCAGCTAACCTACGAGCAGTACTTC.

The chain employs TRBV21-1 and TRBJ2-1; no check of the table's D call, TRBD2, against the DNA was made. TRBV21-1 is classified as a pseudogene. The length of the CDR3 is 16 residues. CDR3 loop: CASRTSSGEIYNEQFF. The CDR3 region has the DNA TGTGCCAGCAGGACTTCTAGCGGGGAGATATACAATGAGCAGTTCTTC.

This clone was counted once. The gene calls are TRBV7-9 and TRBJ1-4, with a tentative D call TRBD1 (6 bases). The CDR3 sequence is 13 residues long. In germline, CDR1 is SEHNR, CDR2 FQNEAQ (reference sequence). Deletions cut 3 bases from V and 6 bases from J, with 8 bases between. The CDR3, as DNA: TGTGCCAGCAGCTTCAGGGGAGATGAAAAACTGTTTTTT. As protein: CASSFRGDEKLFF. Supplemented by reference TRBV7-9 and TRBJ1-4, the full variable domain reads DTGVSQNPRHKITKRGQNVTFRCDPISEHNRLYWYRQTLGQGPEFLTYFQNEAQLEKSRLLSDRFSAERPKGSFSTLEIQRTEQGDSAMYLCASSFRGDEKLFFGSGTQLSVL.

The rearrangement uses TRBV2 and TRBJ2-1; TRBD1 agrees at 10 bases. CDR1 and CDR2 from the germline V gene are SNHLY and FYNNEI. The CDR3 spans 14 residues. After removal of 4 bases from V and 8 bases from J, the junction contained 5 bases not matched to a gene. The CDR3: CASSGDRGSDEQFF. DNA of the CDR3: TGTGCCAGCAGTGGGGACAGGGGTTCCGATGAGCAGTTCTTC.

The V and J genes are TRBV9 and TRBJ1-1; no reliable D call. The CDR3 has 11 amino acids. Germline CDR1 is SGDLS and CDR2 is YYNGEE. The V end was cut by 4 bases, the J end by 5 bases, with 6 bases between. The CDR3 loop is CASSPGTEAFF. CDR3 coding DNA: TGTGCCAGCAGCCCCGGGACTGAAGCTTTCTTT.

This clone was observed once. The chain employs TRBV19 and TRBJ2-1; possibly TRBD1 for D (6 bases). The germline V and J ends were trimmed by 6 bases and 4 bases, with 16 bases remaining between them. CDR1 is LNHDA and CDR2 is SQIVND in the germline V gene (reference sequence). The CDR3 runs to 15 residues. The chain's CDR3 is CASSPGQLIYNEQFF. The CDR3 DNA reads as TGTGCCAGTAGCCCAGGACAGTTGATTTACAATGAGCAGTTCTTC. The whole variable domain, filled in from reference TRBV19 and TRBJ2-1, reads DGGITQSPKYLFRKEGQNVTLSCEQNLNHDAMYWYRQDPGQGLRLIYYSQIVNDFQKGDIAEGYSVSREKKESFPLTVTSAQKNPTAFYLCASSPGQLIYNEQFFGPGTRLTVL.

The rearrangement links TRBV29-1 to TRBJ1-5; D unclear. V was clipped by 3 bases and J by 2 bases, with 11 bases between them. The CDR3 is made up of 14 amino acids. Per the germline V gene, CDR1 is SQVTM and CDR2 is ANQGSEA. The CDR3 DNA reads as TGCAGCGTTGACACGGGTATGGGCAATCAGCCCCAGCATTTT. It encodes CSVDTGMGNQPQHF.

The chain is built from TRBV6-5 and TRBJ1-2; weak D call: TRBD1 (5 bases). The CDR3 has 14 amino acids. CDR1 MNHEY and CDR2 SVGAGI come from the germline V gene. Trimming shortened V by 6 bases and J by 3 bases, and 14 bases separated the two germline ends. The CDR3 nucleotides read TGTGCCAGCAGACCGCCAGGGAACCACTATGGCTACACCTTC. Translation: CASRPPGNHYGYTF.

The J gene is TRBJ1-6, the V gene TRBV9; D is possibly TRBD1 (6 bases). The germline gives CDR1 SGDLS, CDR2 YYNGEE. CDR3 length equals 13 residues. The V end was cut by 4 bases, the J end by 14 bases, with 16 bases between. CDR3 in DNA: TGTGCCAGCAGCTTCGAGGGGGGGTTGGCCCTCCACTTT. Protein sequence: CASSFEGGLALHF. The variable domain in full, completed from reference TRBV9 and TRBJ1-6, reads DSGVTQTPKHLITATGQRVTLRCSPRSGDLSVYWYQQSLDQGLQFLIQYYNGEERAKGNILERFSAQQFPDLHSELNLSSLELGDSALYFCASSFEGGLALHFGNGTRLTVT.

The table lists this clone with a few counts. The J gene is TRBJ2-2, the V gene TRBV6-1; TRBD2 matches 7 bases. V shed 2 bases and J 6 bases; nucleotides not matched to a gene: 6. The CDR3 has 15 amino acids. The germline V gene has CDR1 MNHNS and CDR2 SASEGT. The CDR3 bases are TGTGCCAGCAGTGAACTATCTGGGGGGGCCGGGGAGCTGTTTTTT. This codes for CASSELSGGAGELFF.

The chain joins TRBV7-8 to TRBJ2-1; 11 nucleotides align to TRBD1. Germline V CDR1 and CDR2: SGHVS, FQNEAQ. The ends lost 5 bases at V and 7 bases at J; junction bases unmatched: 4. CDR3 length equals 14 residues. The CDR3 reads CASSHGQGANEQFF. CDR3 DNA: TGTGCCAGCAGCCACGGACAGGGGGCGAATGAGCAGTTCTTC. The full variable domain, with the rest looked up from reference TRBV7-8 and TRBJ2-1, is GAGVSQSPRYKVAKRGQDVALRCDPISGHVSLFWYQQALGQGPEFLTYFQNEAQLDKSGLPSDRFFAERPEGSVSTLKIQRTQQEDSAVYLCASSHGQGANEQFFGPGTRLTVL.

Only a few counts were recorded for this clone. V usage is TRBV25-1 and J usage is TRBJ1-3, with D possibly matching TRBD1 (6 bases). CDR1 is MGHDK, CDR2 SYGVNS, per germline. The germline V and J ends were trimmed by 1 base and 0 bases, with 10 bases remaining between them. CDR3 length equals 16 residues. The CDR3 sequence is CASSEWGHVSGNTIYF. As DNA, the CDR3 is TGTGCCAGCAGTGAATGGGGACACGTCTCTGGAAACACCATATATTTT.

The rearrangement links TRBV10-3 to TRBJ1-1; TRBD1 matches 7 bases. The CDR3 has 14 amino acids. J lost 0 bases, V lost 6 bases, and 4 bases had no gene match. The germline gives CDR1 ENHRY, CDR2 SYGVKD. DNA of the CDR3: TGTGCCATCAGGATAGACAGGGTGAACACTGAAGCTTTCTTT. Translated, it gives CAIRIDRVNTEAFF.

The chain couples TRBV7-6 to TRBJ2-3, with D perhaps TRBD1 (6 bases). V lost 5 bases and J lost 6, with 21 bases in between. CDR1 SGHVS and CDR2 FNYEAQ come from the germline V gene. This CDR3 region has 16 residues. CDR3 protein: CASSPRGGSEKDTQYF. CDR3 coding DNA: TGTGCCAGCAGCCCCAGAGGGGGTAGTGAAAAGGATACGCAGTATTTT.

This chain uses TRBV5-1 with TRBJ2-2; D is unresolved. This CDR3 contains 15 residues. Germline assignment: CDR1 SGHRS and CDR2 YFSETQ. Trimming took 0 bases from V and 6 from J, leaving 12 bases between them. For the CDR3, the DNA is TGCGCCAGCAGCTTGGACTCCCCTACGGCCGGGGAGCTGTTTTTT. Its protein product is CASSLDSPTAGELFF.

The chain is built from TRBV11-2 and TRBJ2-3; 7 bases match TRBD1. V lost 5 bases to trimming and J lost 2 bases; unmatched junction nucleotides: 10. Germline lookup yields CDR1 SGHAT and CDR2 FQNNGV. This CDR3 is 16 amino acids long. The CDR3 DNA reads as TGTGCCAGCAGCCCGGGACAGTTCGCGGTCACAGATACGCAGTATTTT. Encoded protein: CASSPGQFAVTDTQYF.

V is TRBV14 and J is TRBJ2-7; 7 bases match TRBD2. CDR3 length equals 15 residues. Germline CDR1 SGHDN, CDR2 FVKESK. J gave up 1 base and V 4 bases, and 7 bases lay outside the gene matches. This CDR3 reads CASSRGTTRSYEQYF. DNA for the CDR3: TGTGCCAGCAGCCGTGGGACTACCAGATCCTACGAGCAGTACTTC.

This clone was seen a handful of times. The chain couples TRBV28 to TRBJ1-2; perhaps TRBD1 as D (5 bases). The CDR3 has 14 residues. The germline V gene has CDR1 MDHEN and CDR2 SYDVKM. V shed 4 bases and J shed 8 bases, with 17 bases lying between them. CDR3 in DNA: TGTGCCAGCAGTTATGGGGACTCAAGGTGGGGCTACACCTTC. Protein: CASSYGDSRWGYTF.

The rearrangement uses TRBV15 and TRBJ1-6; D gene unclear. Trimming shortened V by 0 bases and J by 9 bases, and 15 bases separated the two germline ends. Germline CDR1 and CDR2: LNHNV and YYDKDF (reference sequence). The CDR3 loop spans 16 amino acids. The CDR3 is CATSREKAPRGSPLHF. The CDR3 DNA reads as TGTGCCACCAGCAGAGAGAAGGCCCCTCGGGGTTCACCCCTCCACTTT.